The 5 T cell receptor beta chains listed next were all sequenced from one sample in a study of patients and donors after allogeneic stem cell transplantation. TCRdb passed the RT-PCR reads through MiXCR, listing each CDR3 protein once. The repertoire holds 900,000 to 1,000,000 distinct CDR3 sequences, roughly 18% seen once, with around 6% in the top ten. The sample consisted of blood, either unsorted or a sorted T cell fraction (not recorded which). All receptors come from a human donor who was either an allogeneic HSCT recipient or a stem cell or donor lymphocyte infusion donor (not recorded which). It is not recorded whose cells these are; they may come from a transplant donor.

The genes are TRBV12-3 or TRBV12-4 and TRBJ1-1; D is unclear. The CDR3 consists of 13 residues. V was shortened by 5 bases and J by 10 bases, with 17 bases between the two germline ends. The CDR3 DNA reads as TGTGCCAGCAGTCCGGGGAGGCAGGTTAGAGCTTTCTTT. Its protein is CASSPGRQVRAFF.

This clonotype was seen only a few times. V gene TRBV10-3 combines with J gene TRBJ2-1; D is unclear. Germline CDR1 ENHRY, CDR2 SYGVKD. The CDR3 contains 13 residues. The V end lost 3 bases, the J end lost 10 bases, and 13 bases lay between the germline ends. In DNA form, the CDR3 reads TGTGCCATCAGTGATGCAGGCCCTGGGGAGCAGTTCTTC. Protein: CAISDAGPGEQFF.

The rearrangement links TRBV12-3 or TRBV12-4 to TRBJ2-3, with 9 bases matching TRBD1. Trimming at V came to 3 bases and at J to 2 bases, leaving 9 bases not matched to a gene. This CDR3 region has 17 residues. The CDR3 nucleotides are TGTGCCAGCAGTTTGGGAACCGGGACAGGGTCCACAGATACGCAGTATTTT. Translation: CASSLGTGTGSTDTQYF.

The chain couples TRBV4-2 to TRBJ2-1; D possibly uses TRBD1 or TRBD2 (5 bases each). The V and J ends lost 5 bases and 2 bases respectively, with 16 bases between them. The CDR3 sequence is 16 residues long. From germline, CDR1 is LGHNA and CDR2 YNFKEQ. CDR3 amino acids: CASSVQSGTAYNEQFF. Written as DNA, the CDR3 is TGTGCCAGCAGCGTCCAGTCCGGGACGGCCTACAATGAGCAGTTCTTC.

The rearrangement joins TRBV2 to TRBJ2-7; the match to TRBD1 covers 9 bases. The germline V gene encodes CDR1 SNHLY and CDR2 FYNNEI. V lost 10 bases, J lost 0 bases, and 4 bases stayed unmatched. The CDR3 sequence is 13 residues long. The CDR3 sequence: CATAGQGSYEQYF. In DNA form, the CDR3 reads TGTGCCACCGCGGGACAGGGCTCCTACGAGCAGTACTTC.